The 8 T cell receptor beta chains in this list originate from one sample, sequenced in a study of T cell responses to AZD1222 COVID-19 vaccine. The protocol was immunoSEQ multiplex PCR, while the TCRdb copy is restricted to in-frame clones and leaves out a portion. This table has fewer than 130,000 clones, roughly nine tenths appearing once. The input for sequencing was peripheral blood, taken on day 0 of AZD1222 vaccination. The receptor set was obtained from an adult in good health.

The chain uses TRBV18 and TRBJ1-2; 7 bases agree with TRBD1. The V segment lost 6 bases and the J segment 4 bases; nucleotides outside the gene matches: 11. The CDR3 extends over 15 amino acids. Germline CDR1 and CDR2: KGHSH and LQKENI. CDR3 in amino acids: CASSPSDRNLYGYTF. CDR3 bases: TGTGCCAGCTCCCCCTCGGACAGGAACCTCTATGGCTACACCTTC.

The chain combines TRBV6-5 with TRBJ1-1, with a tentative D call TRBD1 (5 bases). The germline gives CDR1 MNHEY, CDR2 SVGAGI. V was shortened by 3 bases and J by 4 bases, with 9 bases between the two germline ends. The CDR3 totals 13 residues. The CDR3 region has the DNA TGTGCCAGCAGTTATGGGGACCTCACTGAAGCTTTCTTT. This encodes CASSYGDLTEAFF.

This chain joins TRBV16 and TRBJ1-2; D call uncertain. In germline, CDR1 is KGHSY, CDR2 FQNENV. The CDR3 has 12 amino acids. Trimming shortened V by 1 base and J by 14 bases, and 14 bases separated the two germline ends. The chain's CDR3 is CASSQFQFVGTF. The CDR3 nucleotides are TGTGCCAGCAGCCAATTCCAATTTGTAGGGACCTTC. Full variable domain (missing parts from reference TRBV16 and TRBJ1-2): GEEVAQTPKHLVRGEGQKAKLYCAPIKGHSYVFWYQQVLKNEFKFLISFQNENVFDETGMPKERFSAKCLPNSPCSLEIQATKLEDSAVYFCASSQFQFVGTFGSGTRLTVV.

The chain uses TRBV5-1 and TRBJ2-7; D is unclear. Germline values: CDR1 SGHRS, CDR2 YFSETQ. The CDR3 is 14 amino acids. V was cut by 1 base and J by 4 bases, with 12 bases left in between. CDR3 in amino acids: CASSLSQVSYEQYF. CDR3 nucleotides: TGCGCCAGCAGCTTGAGCCAAGTGAGTTACGAGCAGTACTTC.

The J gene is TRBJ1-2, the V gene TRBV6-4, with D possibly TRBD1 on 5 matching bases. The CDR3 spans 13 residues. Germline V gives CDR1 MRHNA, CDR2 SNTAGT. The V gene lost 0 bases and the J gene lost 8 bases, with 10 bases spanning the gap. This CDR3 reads CASSDSAGNGYTF. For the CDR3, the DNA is TGTGCCAGCAGTGACTCAGCAGGGAACGGCTACACCTTC.

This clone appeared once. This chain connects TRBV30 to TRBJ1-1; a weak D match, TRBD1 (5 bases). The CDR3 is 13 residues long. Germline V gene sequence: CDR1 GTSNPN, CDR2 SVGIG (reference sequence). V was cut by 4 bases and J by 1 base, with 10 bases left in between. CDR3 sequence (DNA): TGTGCCTGGACCAAGGGGAAGAACACTGAAGCTTTCTTT. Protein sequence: CAWTKGKNTEAFF.

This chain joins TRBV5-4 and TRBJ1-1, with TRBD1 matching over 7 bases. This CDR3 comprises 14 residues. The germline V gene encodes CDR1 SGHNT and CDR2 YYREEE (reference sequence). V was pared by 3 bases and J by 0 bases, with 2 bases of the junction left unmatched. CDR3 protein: CASSYGQVNTEAFF. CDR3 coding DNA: TGTGCCAGCAGCTACGGACAGGTGAACACTGAAGCTTTCTTT.

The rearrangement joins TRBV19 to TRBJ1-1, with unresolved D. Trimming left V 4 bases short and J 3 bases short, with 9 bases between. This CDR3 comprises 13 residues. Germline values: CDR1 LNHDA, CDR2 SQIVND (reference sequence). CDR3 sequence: CASSTYGDTEAFF. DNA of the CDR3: TGTGCCAGTAGTACCTACGGGGACACTGAAGCTTTCTTT.